A single sample is the source of the 14 T cell receptor beta chains below, sequenced in a study of T cell responses to AZD1222 COVID-19 vaccine. Profiling relied on immunoSEQ multiplex PCR, and the TCRdb table lists in-frame clones only, not all of them. The sample includes about 150,000 clones, just over 90% of them seen just once. The sample was peripheral blood, taken on day 0 of MenACWY control vaccination. The receptors here all came from an adult in good health.

The chain's CDR3 is CATSDFGTGATGELFF. As DNA, the CDR3 is TGTGCCACCAGTGATTTCGGGACAGGGGCCACCGGGGAGCTGTTTTTT. The chain links TRBV24-1 to TRBJ2-2; 10 bases agree with TRBD1. The CDR3 length is 16 residues. V lost 1 base to trimming and J lost 4 bases; unmatched junction nucleotides: 2. Germline-derived CDR1 and CDR2 are KGHDR and SFDVKD.

The V gene is TRBV12-3 or TRBV12-4, the J gene TRBJ2-7; 7 bases agree with TRBD1. The V segment lost 7 bases and the J segment 7 bases; nucleotides outside the gene matches: 4. This CDR3 spans 11 amino acids. CDR3 sequence (DNA): TGTGCCAGCACCTCGGGACAGGAGCAGTACTTC. Its translation: CASTSGQEQYF.

The chain employs TRBV2 and TRBJ2-5, with D possibly being TRBD1 or TRBD2 (5 bases each). V lost 8 bases and J lost 6, with 19 bases in between. The CDR3 is made up of 14 amino acids. Looked up from germline, CDR1 is SNHLY and CDR2 is FYNNEI. As DNA, the CDR3 is TGTGCCAGCTGGGGCCTGCGAGGGGTCAAGACCCAGTACTTC. Translated: CASWGLRGVKTQYF. The whole variable domain, remainder taken from reference TRBV2 and TRBJ2-5, is EPEVTQTPSHQVTQMGQEVILRCVPISNHLYFYWYRQILGQKVEFLVSFYNNEISEKSEIFDDQFSVERPDGSNFTLKIRSTKLEDSAMYFCASWGLRGVKTQYFGPGTRLLVL.

The chain couples TRBV18 to TRBJ1-1; D unclear. Germline CDR1 is KGHSH and CDR2 is LQKENI. The CDR3 consists of 14 residues. V dropped 1 base and J dropped 1 base, with 7 bases sitting between them. The DNA of the CDR3 is TGTGCCAGCTCACCACTGGGCCCGAACACTGAAGCTTTCTTT. Residues: CASSPLGPNTEAFF.

This chain connects TRBV5-6 to TRBJ2-5; weak D call: TRBD2 (5 bases). Trimming shortened V by 0 bases and J by 5 bases, and 11 bases separated the two germline ends. The CDR3 sequence is 14 residues long. CDR1 SGHDT and CDR2 YYEEEE come from the germline V gene. The CDR3 DNA sequence: TGTGCCAGCAGCTTGGGGGCGCGGGTGGAGACCCAGTACTTC. Translation: CASSLGARVETQYF.

In nucleotides, the CDR3 is TGTGCCAGTAGTATAGGTCTGACCCGAGAGAGTGGCTACACCTTC. This encodes CASSIGLTRESGYTF. The rearrangement joins TRBV19 to TRBJ1-2; unclear D gene. Trimming cost V 1 base and J 7 bases, with 16 bases left between them. Germline CDR1 is LNHDA and CDR2 is SQIVND (reference sequence). CDR3 length equals 15 residues.

This chain links TRBV7-2 with TRBJ2-2; D call uncertain. Trimming left V 5 bases short and J 0 bases short, with 13 bases between. Germline assignment: CDR1 SGHTA and CDR2 FQGNSA. The CDR3 consists of 16 residues. In DNA form, the CDR3 reads TGTGCCAGCAGCCCCCGGCCATCTACGAACACCGGGGAGCTGTTTTTT. Translating it yields CASSPRPSTNTGELFF.

This clone occurred once. In DNA, the CDR3 is TGTGCCAGCAGTCGGGGTGGCACAGATACGCAGTATTTT. Protein sequence: CASSRGGTDTQYF. This chain joins TRBV6-4 and TRBJ2-3; perhaps TRBD2 as D (5 bases). There are 13 residues in the CDR3. V dropped 5 bases and J dropped 1 base, with 7 bases sitting between them. CDR1 is MRHNA and CDR2 is SNTAGT in the germline V gene.

The chain carries TRBV6-5 and TRBJ2-1, with TRBD1 as a possible D gene (6 bases). Trimming stripped 7 bases from V and 6 bases from J, with 19 bases between. Germline V gene lookup returns CDR1 MNHEY and CDR2 SVGAGI. The CDR3 totals 15 residues. The CDR3 DNA reads TGTGCCAGCACCGCGGGTGGTTCAGGGGCCAATGAGCAGTTCTTC. Translation gives CASTAGGSGANEQFF.

This clone was seen only once. In DNA, the CDR3 is TGTGCCAGCAGCCTCGACAGCGCTGGGGCCAACGTCCTGACTTTC. Translated: CASSLDSAGANVLTF. This rearrangement joins TRBV11-2 to TRBJ2-6; possible D gene TRBD1, 5 bases. The CDR3 is 15 residues long. Looked up from germline, CDR1 is SGHAT and CDR2 is FQNNGV. V lost 5 bases and J lost 2, with 10 bases in between.

CDR3 nucleotides: TGTGCCAGCAGCCCCCGAGTGGGCTCCTCGTTGAACACCGGGGAGCTGTTTTTT. Residues: CASSPRVGSSLNTGELFF. The chain uses TRBV9 and TRBJ2-2, with D unclear. Trimming left V 4 bases short and J 1 base short, with 20 bases between. The CDR3 contains 18 residues. CDR1 is SGDLS and CDR2 is YYNGEE in the germline V gene.

This chain connects TRBV9 to TRBJ1-3; D uncertain. Looked up from germline, CDR1 is SGDLS and CDR2 is YYNGEE. The germline V and J ends were trimmed by 4 bases and 4 bases, with 18 bases remaining between them. The CDR3 totals 16 residues. The CDR3 nucleotides are TGTGCCAGCAGCCCACAAGGAGGGTCTTACGGAAACACCATATATTTT. Its translation is CASSPQGGSYGNTIYF.

The chain employs TRBV3-1 (or the pseudogene TRBV3-2) and TRBJ2-4; D may be TRBD1 or TRBD2 (6 bases each). The CDR3 consists of 15 residues. Germline V gives CDR1 LGHDT, CDR2 YNNKEL (reference sequence). V shed 7 bases and J shed 10 bases, with 23 bases lying between them. CDR3 bases: TGTGCCAGCACACTGGCGGGACACCAATCTCGGATTCAGTACTTC. This gives the protein CASTLAGHQSRIQYF.

There are a few counts of this clone. The gene calls are TRBV6-1 and TRBJ1-1; a possible D gene is TRBD1 (5 bases). V lost 0 bases to trimming and J lost 9 bases, with 14 bases between them. The germline gives CDR1 MNHNS, CDR2 SASEGT. The CDR3 is 14 residues long. The CDR3 here is CASSEAGTSSKAFF. CDR3 sequence (DNA): TGTGCCAGCAGTGAAGCCGGGACCTCTTCGAAAGCTTTCTTT.